A single T cell receptor (beta chain) is shown here with its context. The protocol was immunoSEQ multiplex PCR, while the TCRdb copy is restricted to in-frame clones and leaves out a portion. Seen here are more than 40,000 clones, approximately 79% observed once, and the top ten hold 8.7%. V lost 0 bases, J lost 5 bases, and 4 bases lay in between. The length of the CDR3 is 12 residues. The V gene's germline CDR1 is PRHDT and CDR2 FYEKMQ (reference sequence). The sample is drawn from a study of T cells in tumors after PD-1 blockade. The receptor's source is a human donor with advanced basal cell or squamous cell carcinoma (not recorded which). Sequenced here: PBMCs, sampled before anti-PD-1 therapy. The V and J genes are TRBV13 and TRBJ2-5; D is undetermined. The chain's CDR3 is CASSLGWETQYF. CDR3 DNA: TGTGCCAGCAGCTTAGGCTGGGAGACCCAGTACTTC.